The 4 T cell receptor beta chains below all came from one sample that was sequenced in a study of T-cell reconstitution after alpha-beta-depleted transplantation in children. Researchers prepared the TCRbeta library using unique molecular identifiers, the study reports. TCRdb independently ran MiXCR on the PCR reads; one entry per CDR3 protein. The sample carries about 200,000 distinct CDR3 sequences, roughly 6.3% recorded once. The sample consisted of PBMCs, taken before TCRalphabeta/CD19-depleted stem cell transplant. The receptors here all came from a girl under three years old with combined immunodeficiency, due to receive a stem cell transplant.

This clonotype appeared many times. The CDR3 loop is CASRVRSVLTGELFF. DNA for the CDR3: TGTGCCAGCAGAGTTAGATCGGTTCTCACCGGGGAGCTGTTTTTT. The genes are TRBV6-5 and TRBJ2-2; D unclear. V lost 6 bases to trimming and J lost 4 bases, with 15 bases between them. Germline CDR1 and CDR2: MNHEY and SVGAGI. CDR3 length equals 15 residues.

This clonotype was detected ten times or more. CDR3 in DNA: TGTGCCAGCAGTGTATCCTACAATGAGCAGTTCTTC. Translated, it gives CASSVSYNEQFF. The rearrangement uses TRBV12-3 or TRBV12-4 and TRBJ2-1; D is unclear. V was trimmed by 5 bases and J by 1 base, leaving 3 bases between them. The CDR3 is made up of 12 amino acids.

Concerning this clonotype itself: One base away lies a much larger clone, so this may be a sequencing read error. This rearrangement joins TRBV11-2 to TRBJ2-1; D might be TRBD2 (5 bases). The V gene's germline CDR1 is SGHAT and CDR2 FQNNGV. V was trimmed by 2 bases and J by 0 bases, leaving 17 bases between them. The CDR3 runs to 18 residues. The CDR3 nucleotides read TGTGCCAGCAGCTTATATTGGAGAGGGCAGAGCTCCTACAATGAGCAGTTCTTC. It encodes CASSLYWRGQSSYNEQFF.

This clonotype was recorded at least ten times. The gene calls are TRBV7-9 and TRBJ2-3, with 11 bases lining up with TRBD1. The CDR3 consists of 14 residues. The junction had 4 bases not matched to a gene; V was cut back by 7 bases and J by 4 bases. The germline gives CDR1 SEHNR, CDR2 FQNEAQ (reference sequence). The CDR3 bases are TGTGCCAGCACGGACAGGGGGCTTCCAGATACGCAGTATTTT. This translates into CASTDRGLPDTQYF.